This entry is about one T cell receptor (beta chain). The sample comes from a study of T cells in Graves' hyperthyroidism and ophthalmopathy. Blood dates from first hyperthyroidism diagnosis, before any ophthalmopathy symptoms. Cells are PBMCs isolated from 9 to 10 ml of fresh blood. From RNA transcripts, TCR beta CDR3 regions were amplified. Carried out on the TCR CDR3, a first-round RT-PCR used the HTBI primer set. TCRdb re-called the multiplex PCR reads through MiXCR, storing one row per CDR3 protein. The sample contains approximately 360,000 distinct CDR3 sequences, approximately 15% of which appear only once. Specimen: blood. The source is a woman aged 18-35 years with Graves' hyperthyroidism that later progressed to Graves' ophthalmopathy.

The CDR3 DNA sequence: TGTGCCAGCAGTGCCTACACGGCCTCCTACGAGCAGTACTTC. It codes for CASSAYTASYEQYF. The gene calls are TRBV28 and TRBJ2-7; the D is unclear. The CDR3 runs 14 residues. V was pared by 5 bases and J by 0 bases, with 11 bases between. Germline CDR1 and CDR2: MDHEN and SYDVKM.